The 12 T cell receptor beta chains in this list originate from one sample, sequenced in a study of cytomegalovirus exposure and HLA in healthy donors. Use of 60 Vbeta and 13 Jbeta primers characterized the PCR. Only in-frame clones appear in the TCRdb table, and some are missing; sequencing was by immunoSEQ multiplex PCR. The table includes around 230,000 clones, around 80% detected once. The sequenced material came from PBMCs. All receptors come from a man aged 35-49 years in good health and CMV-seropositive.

The CDR3 coding sequence is TGTGCCAGCAGCCCGGACAGGGAGACCTACGAGCAGTACGTC. It yields the protein CASSPDRETYEQYV. The gene calls are TRBV5-4 and TRBJ2-7, with 8 bases lining up with TRBD1. The V gene end was trimmed by 4 bases and the J gene end by 2 bases; junction bases not matched to a gene: 5. The CDR3 length is 14 residues. The germline gives CDR1 SGHNT, CDR2 YYREEE (reference sequence).

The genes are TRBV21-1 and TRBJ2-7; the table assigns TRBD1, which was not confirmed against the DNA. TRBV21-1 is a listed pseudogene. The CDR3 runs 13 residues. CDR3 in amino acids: CASSTGQGREQYV. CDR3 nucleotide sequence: TGTGCCAGCAGCACCGGGCAGGGGCGCGAGCAGTACGTC.

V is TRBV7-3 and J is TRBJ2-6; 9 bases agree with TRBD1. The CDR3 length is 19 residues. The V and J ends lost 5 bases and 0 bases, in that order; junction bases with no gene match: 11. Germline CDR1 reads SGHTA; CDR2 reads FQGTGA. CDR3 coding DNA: TGTGCCAGCAGCCTAAATCGGGACAGGGTCTACTCTGGGGCCAACGTCCTGACTTTC. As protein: CASSLNRDRVYSGANVLTF.

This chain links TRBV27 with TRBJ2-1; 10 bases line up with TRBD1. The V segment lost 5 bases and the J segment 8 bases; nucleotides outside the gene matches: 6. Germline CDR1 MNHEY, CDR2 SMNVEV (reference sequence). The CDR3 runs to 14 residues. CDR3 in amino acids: CASSPRTGGYEQFF. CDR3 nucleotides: TGTGCCAGCAGTCCCAGGACAGGGGGGTATGAGCAGTTCTTC.

For the CDR3, the DNA is TGTGCCAGCTCACTGGACAGGGGGTCCTTAGTGCAGTACTTC. It translates to CASSLDRGSLVQYF. The V gene is TRBV19, the J gene TRBJ2-7; 10 nucleotides align to TRBD1. CDR3 size: 14 residues. The junction had 14 bases not matched to a gene; V was cut back by 9 bases and J by 9 bases. Germline V CDR1 and CDR2: LNHDA, SQIVND (reference sequence).

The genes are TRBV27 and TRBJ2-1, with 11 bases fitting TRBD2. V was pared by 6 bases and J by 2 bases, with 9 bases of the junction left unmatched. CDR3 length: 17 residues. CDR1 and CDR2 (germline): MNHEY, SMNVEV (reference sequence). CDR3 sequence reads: CASSNSRTSGPYNEQFF. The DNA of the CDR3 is TGTGCCAGCAGCAACTCCCGGACTAGCGGGCCCTACAATGAGCAGTTCTTC.

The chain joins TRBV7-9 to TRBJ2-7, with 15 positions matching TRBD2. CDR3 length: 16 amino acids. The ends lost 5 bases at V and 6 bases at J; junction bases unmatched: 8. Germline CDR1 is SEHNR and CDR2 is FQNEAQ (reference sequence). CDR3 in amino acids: CASSPGLAGGLSEQYF. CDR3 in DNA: TGTGCCAGCAGCCCAGGACTAGCGGGAGGGCTAAGCGAGCAGTACTTC.

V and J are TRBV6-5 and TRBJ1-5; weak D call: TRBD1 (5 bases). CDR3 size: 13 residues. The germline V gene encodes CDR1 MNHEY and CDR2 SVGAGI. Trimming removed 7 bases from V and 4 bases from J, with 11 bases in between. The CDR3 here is CASTGNRNQPQHF. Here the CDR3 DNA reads TGTGCCAGCACCGGCAACAGGAATCAGCCCCAGCATTTT.

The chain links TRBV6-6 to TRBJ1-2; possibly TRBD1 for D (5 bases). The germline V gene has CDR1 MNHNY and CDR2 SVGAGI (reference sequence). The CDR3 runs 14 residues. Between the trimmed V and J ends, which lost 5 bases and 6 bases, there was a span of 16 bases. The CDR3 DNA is TGTGCCAGCAGTCGGACCCAGGGAGGGGATGGCTACACCTTC. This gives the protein CASSRTQGGDGYTF.

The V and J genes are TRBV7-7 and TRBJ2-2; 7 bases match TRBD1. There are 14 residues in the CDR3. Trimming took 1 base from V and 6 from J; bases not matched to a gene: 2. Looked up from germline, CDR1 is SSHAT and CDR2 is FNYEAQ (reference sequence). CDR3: CASSLGQGAGELFF. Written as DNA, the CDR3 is TGTGCCAGCAGCTTAGGACAGGGCGCCGGGGAGCTGTTTTTT.

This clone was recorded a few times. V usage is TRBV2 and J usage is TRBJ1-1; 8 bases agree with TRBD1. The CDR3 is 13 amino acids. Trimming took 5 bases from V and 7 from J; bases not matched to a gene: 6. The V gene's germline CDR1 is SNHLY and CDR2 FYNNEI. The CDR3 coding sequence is TGTGCCAGCAGTTCAGGGGGCTGGGATGAAGCTTTCTTT. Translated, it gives CASSSGGWDEAFF. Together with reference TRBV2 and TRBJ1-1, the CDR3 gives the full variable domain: EPEVTQTPSHQVTQMGQEVILRCVPISNHLYFYWYRQILGQKVEFLVSFYNNEISEKSEIFDDQFSVERPDGSNFTLKIRSTKLEDSAMYFCASSSGGWDEAFFGQGTRLTVV.

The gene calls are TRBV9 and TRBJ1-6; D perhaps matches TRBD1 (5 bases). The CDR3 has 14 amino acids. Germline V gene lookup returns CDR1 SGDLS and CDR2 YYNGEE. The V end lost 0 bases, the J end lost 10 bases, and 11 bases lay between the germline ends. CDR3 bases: TGTGCCAGCAGCGTAGGTGGGGAGGGGTCACCCCTCCACTTT. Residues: CASSVGGEGSPLHF. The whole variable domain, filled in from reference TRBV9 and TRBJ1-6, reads DSGVTQTPKHLITATGQRVTLRCSPRSGDLSVYWYQQSLDQGLQFLIQYYNGEERAKGNILERFSAQQFPDLHSELNLSSLELGDSALYFCASSVGGEGSPLHFGNGTRLTVT.